This T cell receptor (beta chain) is from a study of regulatory T cells in long-lasting Graves disease (dated by TCRdb to the early 2020s). About the full investigation: Persistent Graves' disease was defined as persistently positive TSH receptor autoantibodies together with antithyroid drug treatment for over 5 years. The study was conducted in China and was registered as a clinical trial. Persistent Graves' disease patients in the clinical cohort had taken antithyroid drugs for roughly ten years on average. TCR sequencing covered roughly 13 persistent and around 20 newly diagnosed Graves' disease patients, around 33 samples in total. Patients with persistent Graves' disease were compared with patients with newly diagnosed Graves' disease using TCR sequencing and RNA sequencing of peripheral blood. Summary of the overall study and its limitations: Sequencing and analysis were limited to the TCR beta chain. Preferential use of TRBV28, TRBJ1-2 and TRBJ2-5 was observed in persistent disease, whereas TRBV20-1 and TRBJ2-1 were favored in newly diagnosed disease. Only peripheral blood was studied, because thyroid tissue, the primary lesion, was inaccessible. The authors noted that the small sample size was a limitation that may lower accuracy. Lower TCR Shannon entropy and fewer highly expanded clones were observed in persistent Graves' disease patients than in newly diagnosed patients, which suggested clonal expansion. A larger number of public clonotypes was shared among persistent patients (around 3,000) than among newly diagnosed patients (roughly 1,000).

Libraries were prepared through multiplex PCR. Sequencing instrument: Illumina HiSeq 4000. To build TCR beta libraries, CDR3 regions were amplified by Arm-PCR using iRepertoire HTBI primers. PCR products were gel purified before sequencing. Processing in the source paper ran as follows. A total of 60 to 80 TRBV and 14 TRBJ segments were identified across samples and were used for gene usage analysis of CDR3 amino acid clonotypes. COPE and FqMerger were used to merge the filtered high-quality paired reads into contigs. BLAST was used to align contigs to the IMGT TRBV, TRBD and TRBJ reference genes, and CDR3 was defined following IMGT. Highly expanded clones were defined as clonotypes with a frequency above 0.1%. Shannon entropy was used to measure repertoire diversity, and the Gini coefficient was used to measure V-J evenness. Clonotypes shared by more than one individual were considered public. The raw public reads went through TCRdb reprocessing: fastp at Q25, MiXCR clone calling, in-frame beta chains kept. Entries are consolidated by CDR3 protein sequence, retaining the most common genes and DNA. The V and J calls and clone size are TCRdb's, not the authors'. Within this sample are about 470,000 distinct CDR3 sequences, with less than 25% of them counted one time only. Of the sample, 7.8% falls within the top ten clones.

About this clonotype: Its antigen is currently not known. No base qualities exist here, and no much larger clone lies one base off it.

This sample's time point label indicates: persistent/refractory GD, antithyroid drugs over 5 years with positive TRAb. For both TCR sequencing and RNA sequencing, RNA was extracted from PBMCs in TRIzol. The diagnosis of Graves' disease was made according to American Thyroid Association guidelines. Patients for the study were recruited at an endocrinology department in Xi'an, China. From each patient, about 9 milliliters of peripheral blood was collected into an EDTA anticoagulant tube. Ficoll Paque Plus density gradient separation was used to isolate PBMCs, and no further T cell sorting was performed. An Agilent 2100 Bioanalyzer and agarose gel were used to assess RNA quality, and a NanoDrop 2000 was used to measure RNA concentration. Per the germline V gene, SGHTA is the CDR1 and FQGTGA is the CDR2. Trimming takes 2 bases from V and 4 bases from J, and the germline ends sit 17 bases apart. Its CDR3 holds 16 amino acids, cysteine through phenylalanine. Only the CDR3 DNA stays, 48 bases, in frame from base 1.

The starting material was peripheral blood mononuclear cells (PBMCs), obtained when the disease was refractory, from a patient treated with antithyroid drugs. The chain was built from TRBV7-3 and TRBJ1-1; the D gene is possibly TRBD1, with 6 bases matching. This sequence originates from a female donor with Graves disease. The CDR3 reads CASSLSGGLSPTEAFF. Here is the DNA: TGTGCCAGCAGCTTATCCGGGGGCCTGAGTCCCACTGAAGCTTTCTTT.